The 17 T cell receptor beta chains listed next were all sequenced from one sample in a study of T cell repertoires in cytomegalovirus infection. In TCRdb, the reads were re-called with MiXCR into one record per CDR3 protein. The table has hundreds of thousands of distinct CDR3 sequences, 20% to 25% seen once. Sequenced input: CD8+ T cells from PBMCs. These receptors originate from a human donor in good health (CMV status not recorded). Some clones in this sample may be carry-over from other donors' samples.

The rearrangement links TRBV25-1 to TRBJ1-1, with a tentative D call TRBD1 (6 bases). The germline V gene encodes CDR1 MGHDK and CDR2 SYGVNS. The CDR3 has 13 residues. V was cut by 7 bases and J by 1 base, with 10 bases left in between. The CDR3 region is CASKQGWNTEAFF. CDR3 coding DNA: TGTGCCAGCAAACAGGGCTGGAACACTGAAGCTTTCTTT.

This clonotype was seen a handful of times. V and J are TRBV2 and TRBJ2-1; 12 bases match TRBD2. The CDR3 sequence is 16 residues long. The V gene end was trimmed by 6 bases and the J gene end by 1 base; junction bases not matched to a gene: 4. Germline V gene data show CDR1 as SNHLY and CDR2 as FYNNEI. The CDR3 protein is CASSLAGGYSYNEQFF. In nucleotides, the CDR3 is TGTGCCAGCAGCCTAGCGGGGGGGTATTCCTACAATGAGCAGTTCTTC.

As to this clonotype: A much more abundant neighbour one base away suggests this may be a read error. The V and J genes are TRBV12-3 or TRBV12-4 and TRBJ1-4, with D maybe TRBD1 (5 bases). V shed 6 bases and J shed 4 bases, with 21 bases lying between them. This CDR3 comprises 17 residues. CDR3 nucleotides: TGTGCCAGCAGCCAGGTTGATAGGGACGATGATAATGAAAAACTGTTTTTT. Amino acids: CASSQVDRDDDNEKLFF.

The sample holds a few counts of this clonotype. The chain employs TRBV4-3 and TRBJ1-2; 12 nucleotides match TRBD1. J was trimmed by 7 bases and V by 0 bases; bases with no gene match: 6. Per germline, CDR1 LGHNA and CDR2 YSLEER. This CDR3 is 16 amino acids long. The CDR3 DNA sequence: TGCGCCAGCAGCCAAGATACTCCGGGACAGGGGGCTGGCTACACCTTC. Translating it yields CASSQDTPGQGAGYTF.

This chain links TRBV7-2 with TRBJ2-5, with no clear D. The germline V gene has CDR1 SGHTA and CDR2 FQGNSA. Trimming removed 5 bases at V and 1 base at J, with 17 bases between. CDR3 length equals 16 residues. As DNA, the CDR3 is TGTGCCAGCAGCCCCCGGACGGCCTTCATCCAAGAGACCCAGTACTTC. Translation gives CASSPRTAFIQETQYF.

This clonotype was seen repeatedly, ten times or more. The CDR3 sequence: CASSFGLAGAQETQYF. DNA for the CDR3: TGTGCCAGCAGCTTCGGACTAGCGGGGGCTCAAGAGACCCAGTACTTC. The chain couples TRBV11-1 to TRBJ2-5, with 13 bases lining up with TRBD2. The CDR3 sequence is 16 residues long. The V gene end was trimmed by 3 bases and the J gene end by 2 bases; junction bases not matched to a gene: 3. Looked up from germline, CDR1 is SGHAT and CDR2 is FQDESV (reference sequence).

J is TRBJ2-7 and V is TRBV12-3 or TRBV12-4; unclear D gene. V was clipped by 1 base and J by 4 bases, with 8 bases between them. CDR3 length: 13 amino acids. This CDR3 is CASSLVPGYEQYV. The CDR3 DNA follows: TGTGCCAGCAGTTTAGTTCCAGGTTACGAGCAGTACGTC.

This clonotype occurred a few times. The chain uses TRBV27 and TRBJ2-3; D may match TRBD1 or TRBD2 (7 bases each). The germline V gene encodes CDR1 MNHEY and CDR2 SMNVEV (reference sequence). The CDR3 consists of 15 residues. Deletions cut 4 bases from V and 3 bases from J, with 14 bases between. The CDR3 spells CASSWGGGETDTQYF. The CDR3 DNA reads as TGTGCCAGCAGTTGGGGAGGGGGCGAGACAGATACGCAGTATTTT.

This clonotype occurred a few times. V is TRBV7-6 and J is TRBJ2-7; D is possibly TRBD1 (5 bases). V was clipped by 4 bases and J by 0 bases, with 10 bases between them. The CDR3 sequence is 14 residues long. Germline CDR1 SGHVS, CDR2 FNYEAQ. CDR3 loop: CASSSEQDSYEQYV. DNA of the CDR3: TGTGCCAGCAGCTCAGAACAGGACTCCTACGAGCAGTACGTC.

This clonotype has ten or more counts. V gene TRBV7-2 combines with J gene TRBJ2-4; perhaps TRBD1 as D (6 bases). V lost 1 base and J lost 1, with 14 bases in between. The CDR3 length is 17 residues. Germline V gene sequence: CDR1 SGHTA, CDR2 FQGNSA. The CDR3 protein is CASSLDYRVPAKNIQYF. In nucleotides, the CDR3 is TGTGCCAGCAGCTTAGACTACAGGGTTCCGGCCAAAAACATTCAGTACTTC.

This clonotype was observed a single time. A much bigger clone sits one base away, suggesting this may be a read error. This chain joins TRBV7-4 and TRBJ1-2; D remains unclear. This CDR3 has 15 amino acids. The V gene's germline CDR1 is SGHVT and CDR2 SQSDAQ. The CDR3 loop is CASSLMTPLNYDYTF. CDR3 DNA: TGTGCCAGCAGCTTAATGACCCCTCTCAACTATGACTACACCTTC.

V gene TRBV6-1 combines with J gene TRBJ1-1; D ambiguous. The V gene's germline CDR1 is MNHNS and CDR2 SASEGT. This CDR3 contains 13 residues. V lost 5 bases to trimming and J lost 7 bases, with 14 bases between them. CDR3 sequence: CASSSPDQYEAFF. CDR3 nucleotides: TGTGCCAGCAGTTCCCCCGATCAGTATGAAGCTTTCTTT.

The rearrangement uses TRBV23-1 and TRBJ2-7; possibly TRBD2 for D (6 bases). TRBV23-1 is treated as an ORF (open reading frame) with a function not yet certain. V was clipped by 1 base and J by 6 bases, with 16 bases between them. The CDR3 sequence is 15 residues long. The CDR3 region is CASSQFSSGRGEQYF. DNA for the CDR3: TGCGCCAGCAGTCAATTCAGTAGCGGACGAGGCGAGCAGTACTTC.

This clonotype was found many times. This chain connects TRBV5-1 to TRBJ1-2; D ambiguous. Trimming took off 3 bases at V and 8 bases at J, with 17 bases between the two ends. Germline V gene sequence: CDR1 SGHRS, CDR2 YFSETQ. The CDR3 runs to 14 residues. The DNA of the CDR3 is TGCGCCAGCAGCTGGTCCGACGCGACTCCAGGCTACACCTTC. Translating gives CASSWSDATPGYTF. The whole variable domain, filled in from reference TRBV5-1 and TRBJ1-2, reads KAGVTQTPRYLIKTRGQQVTLSCSPISGHRSVSWYQQTPGQGLQFLFEYFSETQRNKGNFPGRFSGRQFSNSRSEMNVSTLELGDSALYLCASSWSDATPGYTFGSGTRLTVV.

The sample holds a few counts of this clonotype. The V gene is TRBV23-1, the J gene TRBJ2-1, with 9 nucleotides matching TRBD1. TRBV23-1 is known as an ORF, though its function is uncertain. The CDR3 runs 17 residues. The V and J ends lost 0 bases and 5 bases, in that order; junction bases with no gene match: 8. As DNA, the CDR3 is TGCGCCAGCAGTCAATCGGGGACAGGGCTATGTGACAATGAGCAGTTCTTC. It specifies CASSQSGTGLCDNEQFF.

The CDR3 sequence: CSVGGQNPEAFF. CDR3 DNA sequence: TGCAGCGTTGGGGGACAAAACCCTGAAGCTTTCTTT. The gene calls are TRBV29-1 and TRBJ1-1, with D tentatively TRBD1 (6 bases). CDR3 length: 12 residues. V was pared by 4 bases and J by 6 bases, with 12 bases between. Germline CDR1 reads SQVTM; CDR2 reads ANQGSEA.

At least ten counts were recorded for this clonotype. The J gene is TRBJ1-1, the V gene TRBV7-6; possibly TRBD1 for D (5 bases). CDR3 length: 16 residues. Germline V gene data show CDR1 as SGHVS and CDR2 as FNYEAQ. The V end lost 5 bases, the J end lost 4 bases, and 20 bases lay between the germline ends. CDR3 bases: TGTGCCAGCAGCCCGGGGTCTCCGGCCGGGGGCACTGAAGCTTTCTTT. As protein: CASSPGSPAGGTEAFF.